Listed below are T cell receptor beta chains from one sample, sequenced in a study of blood T cell repertoires in COVID-19. Generated by immunoSEQ multiplex PCR, the TCRdb table keeps only in-frame clones and is missing some. The table shows about 100,000 clones, with more than 80% occurring only once. Input material: peripheral blood. All receptors derive from a woman of 80 years or more with acute or convalescent COVID-19. The CDR3 runs from the conserved cysteine through the conserved F or W. The D gene is left open where the match is weak. Expanded clones get a size class; other rows say once, few or many, or leave the size out.

>TRBV24-1|14|TRBJ2-3|NA|NA
CATSVGHPGDTQYF
TGTGCCACCAGTGTCGGCCACCCGGGAGATACGCAGTATTTT
>TRBV18|12|TRBJ1-2|NA|NA
CASSRGPYGYTF
TGTGCCAGCTCCAGGGGACCTTATGGCTACACCTTC
>TRBV7-2|15|TRBJ2-2|TRBD1|once
CASRGAGGGTGELFF
TGTGCCAGCAGGGGAGCAGGGGGCGGCACCGGGGAGCTGTTTTTT
>TRBV19|13|TRBJ1-4|TRBD1|NA
CASSRTGTEKLFF
TGTGCCAGTAGTCGGACAGGAACTGAAAAACTGTTTTTT
>TRBV5-1|14|TRBJ2-5|TRBD2|NA
CASSSRGGPETQYF
TGCGCCAGCAGCTCCCGGGGGGGCCCTGAGACCCAGTACTTC
>TRBV27|16|TRBJ1-1|NA|NA
CASSLSTVGKNTEAFF
TGTGCCAGCAGTTTATCGACAGTAGGTAAAAACACTGAAGCTTTCTTT
>TRBV18|13|TRBJ2-7|NA|NA
CASSPPSTNEQYF
TGTGCCAGCTCACCACCGTCGACTAACGAGCAGTACTTC
>TRBV5-1|15|TRBJ2-2|TRBD1|NA
CASSRDRGYTGELFF
TGCGCCAGCAGCAGAGACAGGGGCTACACCGGGGAGCTGTTTTTT
>TRBV3-1/TRBV3-2|15|TRBJ1-1|NA|NA
CASSQVVGGNTEAFF
TGTGCCAGCAGCCAAGTCGTAGGGGGGAACACTGAAGCTTTCTTT
>TRBV6-1|11|TRBJ2-3|NA|NA
CASGGIDTQYF
TGTGCCAGCGGGGGGATAGATACGCAGTATTTT
>TRBV7-9|15|TRBJ2-1|TRBD2|NA
CASRRGLAGNNEQFF
TGTGCCAGCAGAAGGGGGCTAGCGGGAAACAATGAGCAGTTCTTC
>TRBV28|15|TRBJ1-2|NA|NA
CASSISRAGGYGYTF
TGTGCCAGCAGCATTTCCCGCGCCGGGGGATATGGCTACACCTTC
>TRBV28|16|TRBJ2-1|TRBD1|NA
CASSSAAGGSYNEQFF
TGTGCCAGCAGCTCGGCGGCAGGGGGCTCCTACAATGAGCAGTTCTTC
>TRBV11-2|15|TRBJ2-1|NA|NA
CASSEDRLSYNEQFF
TGTGCCAGCAGCGAAGACAGGTTATCCTACAATGAGCAGTTCTTC
>TRBV5-1|14|TRBJ1-1|NA|NA
CASSLQTVGTEAFF
TGCGCCAGCAGCCTACAGACAGTCGGCACTGAAGCTTTCTTT
>TRBV3-1/TRBV3-2|15|TRBJ2-1|TRBD2|NA
CASSKQAGANNEQFF
TGTGCCAGCAGCAAACAAGCGGGGGCTAACAATGAGCAGTTCTTC
>TRBV18|15|TRBJ2-1|TRBD2|NA
CASSSWTSGGAWQFF
TGTGCCAGCTCATCCTGGACTAGCGGGGGGGCGTGGCAGTTCTTC
>TRBV25-1|14|TRBJ2-7|TRBD1|NA
CASSDRQGAGEQYF
TGTGCCAGCAGTGACAGACAGGGGGCAGGCGAGCAGTACTTC
>TRBV4-3|15|TRBJ2-7|NA|NA
CASSQDSSFGDEQYF
TGCGCCAGCAGCCAAGACTCGTCCTTCGGGGACGAGCAGTACTTC
>TRBV10-1|14|TRBJ2-3|NA|NA
CASSDSGGADTQYF
TGCGCCAGCAGTGATTCAGGTGGCGCAGATACGCAGTATTTT
>TRBV11-2|16|TRBJ2-3|NA|NA
CASSPGQFPFTDTQYF
TGTGCCAGCAGCCCCGGACAGTTCCCCTTCACAGATACGCAGTATTTT
>TRBV11-2|15|TRBJ2-1|NA|NA
CASSLVAGSYNEQFF
TGTGCCAGCAGCTTAGTGGCAGGCTCCTACAATGAGCAGTTCTTC